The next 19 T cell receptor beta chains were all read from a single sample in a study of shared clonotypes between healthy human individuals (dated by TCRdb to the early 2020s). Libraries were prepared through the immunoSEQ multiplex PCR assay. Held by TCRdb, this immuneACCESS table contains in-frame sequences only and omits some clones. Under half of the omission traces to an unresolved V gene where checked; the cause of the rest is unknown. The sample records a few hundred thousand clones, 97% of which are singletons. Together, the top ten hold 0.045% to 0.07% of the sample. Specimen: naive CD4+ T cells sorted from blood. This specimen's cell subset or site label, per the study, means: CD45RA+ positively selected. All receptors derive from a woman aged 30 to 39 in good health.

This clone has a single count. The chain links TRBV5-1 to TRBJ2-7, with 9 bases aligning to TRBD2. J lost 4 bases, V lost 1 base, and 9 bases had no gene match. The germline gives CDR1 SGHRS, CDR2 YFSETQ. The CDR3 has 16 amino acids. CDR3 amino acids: CASSLLAGGPEYEQYF. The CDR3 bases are TGCGCCAGCAGCTTGCTCGCGGGAGGGCCGGAGTACGAGCAGTACTTC.

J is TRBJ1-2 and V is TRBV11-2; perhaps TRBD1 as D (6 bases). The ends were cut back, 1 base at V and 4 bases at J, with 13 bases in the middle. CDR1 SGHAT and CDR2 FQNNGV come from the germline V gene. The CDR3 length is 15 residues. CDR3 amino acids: CASSLVTGQGYGYTF. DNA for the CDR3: TGTGCCAGCAGCTTAGTCACAGGGCAGGGCTATGGCTACACCTTC.

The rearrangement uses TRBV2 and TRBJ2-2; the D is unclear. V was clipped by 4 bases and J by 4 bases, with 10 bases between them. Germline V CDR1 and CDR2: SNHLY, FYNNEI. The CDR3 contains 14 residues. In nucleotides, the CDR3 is TGTGCCAGCAGTGGGATAAGGGCCACCGGGGAGCTGTTTTTT. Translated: CASSGIRATGELFF. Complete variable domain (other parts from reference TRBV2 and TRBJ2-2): EPEVTQTPSHQVTQMGQEVILRCVPISNHLYFYWYRQILGQKVEFLVSFYNNEISEKSEIFDDQFSVERPDGSNFTLKIRSTKLEDSAMYFCASSGIRATGELFFGEGSRLTVL.

The CDR3: CASNLDVGTQYF. The CDR3 DNA is TGTGCCAGCAACCTGGACGTGGGGACCCAGTACTTC. The rearrangement uses TRBV5-4 and TRBJ2-5, with D hard to call. Germline CDR1 SGHNT, CDR2 YYREEE (reference sequence). Trimming pared 6 bases from V and 7 bases from J, leaving 13 bases between. The CDR3 runs 12 residues.

Here the CDR3 DNA reads TGTGCCAGCAGCTTAGTCGGGACTAGCGGGAGTCCGACTTACGAGCAGTACTTC. It specifies CASSLVGTSGSPTYEQYF. The chain uses TRBV7-2 and TRBJ2-7, with 14 bases that match TRBD2. CDR3 length equals 18 residues. Trimming removed 1 base from V and 4 bases from J; junction bases left unmatched: 9. From germline, CDR1 is SGHTA and CDR2 FQGNSA.

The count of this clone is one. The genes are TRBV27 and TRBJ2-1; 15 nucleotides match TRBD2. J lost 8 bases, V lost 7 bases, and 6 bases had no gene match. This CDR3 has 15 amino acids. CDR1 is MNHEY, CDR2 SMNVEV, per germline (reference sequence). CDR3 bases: TGTGCCAGCACCCTGGGACTAGCGGGAGGCTATGAGCAGTTCTTC. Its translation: CASTLGLAGGYEQFF.

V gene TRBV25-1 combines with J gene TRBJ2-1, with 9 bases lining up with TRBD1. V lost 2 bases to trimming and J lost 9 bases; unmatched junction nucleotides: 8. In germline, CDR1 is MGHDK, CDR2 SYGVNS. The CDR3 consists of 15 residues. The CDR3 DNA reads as TGTGCCAGCAGTGAAGCGGGACAGGGCCGGGGTGAGCAGTTCTTC. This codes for CASSEAGQGRGEQFF.

The CDR3 nucleotides are TGTGCCACCAGATTGGCTAGCACGCAGTCAGATACGCAGTATTTT. This gives the protein CATRLASTQSDTQYF. The V gene is TRBV28, the J gene TRBJ2-3; tentatively, D is TRBD2 (5 bases). The CDR3 runs 15 residues. The ends were cut back, 10 bases at V and 4 bases at J, with 21 bases in the middle. Germline V gene lookup returns CDR1 MDHEN and CDR2 SYDVKM.

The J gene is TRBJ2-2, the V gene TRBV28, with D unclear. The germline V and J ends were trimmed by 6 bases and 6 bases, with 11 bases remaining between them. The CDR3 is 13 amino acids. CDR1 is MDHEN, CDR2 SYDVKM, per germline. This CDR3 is CASSLEVPGELFF. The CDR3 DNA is TGTGCCAGCAGCTTAGAGGTCCCCGGGGAGCTGTTTTTT.

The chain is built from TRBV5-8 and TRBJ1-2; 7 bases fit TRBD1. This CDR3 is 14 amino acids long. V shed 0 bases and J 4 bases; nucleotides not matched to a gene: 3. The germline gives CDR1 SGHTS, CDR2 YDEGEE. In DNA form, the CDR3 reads TGTGCCAGCAGCTTGGGGACAGGAGGCTATGGCTACACCTTC. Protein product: CASSLGTGGYGYTF.

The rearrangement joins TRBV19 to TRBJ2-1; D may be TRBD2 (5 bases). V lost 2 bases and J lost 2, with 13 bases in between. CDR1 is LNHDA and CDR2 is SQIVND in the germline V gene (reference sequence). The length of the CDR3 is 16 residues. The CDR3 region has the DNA TGTGCCAGTAGTATAAACGGGAAGGGAACCTACAATGAGCAGTTCTTC. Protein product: CASSINGKGTYNEQFF.

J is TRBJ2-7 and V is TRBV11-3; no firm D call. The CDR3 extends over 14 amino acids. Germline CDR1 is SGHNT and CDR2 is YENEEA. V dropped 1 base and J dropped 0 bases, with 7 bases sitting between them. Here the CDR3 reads CASSLAAGSYEQYF. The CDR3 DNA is TGTGCCAGCAGCTTAGCTGCCGGCTCCTACGAGCAGTACTTC.

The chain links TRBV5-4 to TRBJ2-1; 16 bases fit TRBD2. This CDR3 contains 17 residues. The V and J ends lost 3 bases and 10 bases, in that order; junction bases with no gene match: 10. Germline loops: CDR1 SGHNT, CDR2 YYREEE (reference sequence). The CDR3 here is CASSSPGLAGGVGEQFF. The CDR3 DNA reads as TGTGCCAGCAGCTCGCCGGGACTAGCGGGAGGGGTCGGGGAGCAGTTCTTC. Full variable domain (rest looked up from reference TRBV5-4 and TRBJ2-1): ETGVTQSPTHLIKTRGQQVTLRCSSQSGHNTVSWYQQALGQGPQFIFQYYREEENGRGNFPPRFSGLQFPNYSSELNVNALELDDSALYLCASSSPGLAGGVGEQFFGPGTRLTVL.

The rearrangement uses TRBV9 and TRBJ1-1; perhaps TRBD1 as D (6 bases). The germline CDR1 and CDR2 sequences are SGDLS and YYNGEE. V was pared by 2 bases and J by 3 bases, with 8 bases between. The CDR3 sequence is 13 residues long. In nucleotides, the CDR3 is TGTGCCAGCAGCGTGGACAGTTACACTGAAGCTTTCTTT. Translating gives CASSVDSYTEAFF.

The DNA for the CDR3 is TGTGCCAGCAGTTTCAGGGGCGGGTCAGGGGAGCAGTTCTTC. It encodes CASSFRGGSGEQFF. The chain combines TRBV27 with TRBJ2-1; possible D gene TRBD1, 6 bases. Germline assignment: CDR1 MNHEY and CDR2 SMNVEV (reference sequence). CDR3 length: 14 amino acids. Trimming left V 3 bases short and J 10 bases short, with 16 bases between.

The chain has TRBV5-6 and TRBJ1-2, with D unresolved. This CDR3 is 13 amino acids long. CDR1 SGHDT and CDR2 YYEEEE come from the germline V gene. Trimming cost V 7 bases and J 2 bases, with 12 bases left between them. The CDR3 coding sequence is TGTGCCAGCCGGAACGGAGGGAACTATGGCTACACCTTC. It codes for CASRNGGNYGYTF. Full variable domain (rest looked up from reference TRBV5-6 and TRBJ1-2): DAGVTQSPTHLIKTRGQQVTLRCSPKSGHDTVSWYQQALGQGPQFIFQYYEEEERQRGNFPDRFSGHQFPNYSSELNVNALLLGDSALYLCASRNGGNYGYTFGSGTRLTVV.

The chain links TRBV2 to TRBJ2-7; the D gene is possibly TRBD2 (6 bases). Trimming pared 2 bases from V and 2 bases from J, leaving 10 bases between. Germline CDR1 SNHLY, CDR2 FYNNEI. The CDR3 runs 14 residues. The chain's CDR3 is CASSELANAYEQYF. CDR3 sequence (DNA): TGTGCCAGCAGTGAACTAGCGAATGCCTACGAGCAGTACTTC.

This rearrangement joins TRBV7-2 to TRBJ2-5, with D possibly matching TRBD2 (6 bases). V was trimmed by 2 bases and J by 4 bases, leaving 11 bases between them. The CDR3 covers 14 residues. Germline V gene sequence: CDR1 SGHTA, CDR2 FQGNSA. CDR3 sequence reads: CASSLSPGVETQYF. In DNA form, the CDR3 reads TGTGCCAGCAGCTTATCCCCGGGAGTAGAGACCCAGTACTTC.

The CDR3 spells CASWIGYSGNTIYF. Written as DNA, the CDR3 is TGTGCCAGCTGGATCGGGTACTCTGGAAACACCATATATTTT. V is TRBV2 and J is TRBJ1-3; unclear D gene. Per germline, CDR1 SNHLY and CDR2 FYNNEI. This CDR3 region has 14 residues. Trimming stripped 8 bases from V and 0 bases from J, with 11 bases between.